Below are 4 T cell receptor beta chains sequenced from a single sample in a study of cytomegalovirus exposure and HLA in healthy donors. Primers for the PCR totalled 60 Vbeta and 13 Jbeta. Method: immunoSEQ multiplex PCR; TCRdb's copy keeps in-frame clones and lacks some. This sample has around 220,000 clones, with roughly four fifths found just once. Sequencing was performed on PBMCs. The receptors stem from a girl under 10 years old in good health and CMV-seronegative.

This chain connects TRBV4-2 to TRBJ2-1, with D possibly TRBD2 on 7 matching bases. The V gene lost 0 bases and the J gene lost 1 base, with 19 bases spanning the gap. Germline-derived CDR1 and CDR2 are LGHNA and YNFKEQ. The CDR3 extends over 19 amino acids. CDR3 DNA: TGTGCCAGCAGCCAAGATCGAGGGTGGCGGGGGCCTTCCTACAATGAGCAGTTCTTC. Its protein product is CASSQDRGWRGPSYNEQFF.

This sequence joins TRBV5-7 and TRBJ1-2; tentative D call: TRBD1 (5 bases). TRBV5-7 qualifies as an ORF whose function is uncertain. The CDR3 covers 14 residues. Trimming removed 1 base from V and 2 bases from J, with 9 bases in between. The chain's CDR3 is CASSLSAGNYGYTF. The CDR3 DNA reads as TGTGCCAGCAGCTTGTCGGCAGGGAACTATGGCTACACCTTC.

J is TRBJ1-6 and V is TRBV27; the D is unclear. Trimming removed 7 bases at V and 4 bases at J, with 11 bases between. CDR1 is MNHEY and CDR2 is SMNVEV in the germline V gene (reference sequence). The CDR3 contains 14 residues. The CDR3 sequence: CASTGETYNSPLHF. CDR3 bases: TGTGCCAGCACGGGAGAAACTTATAATTCACCCCTCCACTTT.

This sequence joins TRBV13 and TRBJ1-1, with 7 bases matching TRBD1. The junction had 14 bases not matched to a gene; V was cut back by 6 bases and J by 1 base. The CDR3 sequence is 17 residues long. Germline V CDR1 and CDR2: PRHDT, FYEKMQ (reference sequence). The CDR3 bases are TGTGCCAGCAGTCAACAGGGGAACAGCCTCTCGAACACTGAAGCTTTCTTT. Amino acids: CASSQQGNSLSNTEAFF.